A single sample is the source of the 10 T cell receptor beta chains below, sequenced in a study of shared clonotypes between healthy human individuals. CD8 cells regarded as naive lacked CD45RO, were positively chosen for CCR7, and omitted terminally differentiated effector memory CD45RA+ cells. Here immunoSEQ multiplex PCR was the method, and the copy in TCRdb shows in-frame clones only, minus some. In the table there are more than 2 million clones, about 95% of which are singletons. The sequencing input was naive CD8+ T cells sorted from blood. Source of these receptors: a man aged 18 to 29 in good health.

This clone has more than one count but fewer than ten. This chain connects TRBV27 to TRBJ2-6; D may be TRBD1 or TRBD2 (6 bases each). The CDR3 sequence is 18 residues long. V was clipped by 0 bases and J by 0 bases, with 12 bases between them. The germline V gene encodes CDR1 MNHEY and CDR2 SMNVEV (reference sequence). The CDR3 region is CASSLSLRGASGANVLTF. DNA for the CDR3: TGTGCCAGCAGTTTATCGTTGAGGGGGGCCTCTGGGGCCAACGTCCTGACTTTC.

The CDR3 here is CASSSRLAPTYEQYF. The CDR3 DNA sequence: TGTGCCAGCAGTTCCAGACTAGCGCCAACCTACGAGCAGTACTTC. The chain has TRBV11-2 and TRBJ2-7, with 8 bases identical to TRBD2. The CDR3 loop spans 15 amino acids. V shed 6 bases and J 2 bases; nucleotides not matched to a gene: 9. Germline CDR1 reads SGHAT; CDR2 reads FQNNGV.

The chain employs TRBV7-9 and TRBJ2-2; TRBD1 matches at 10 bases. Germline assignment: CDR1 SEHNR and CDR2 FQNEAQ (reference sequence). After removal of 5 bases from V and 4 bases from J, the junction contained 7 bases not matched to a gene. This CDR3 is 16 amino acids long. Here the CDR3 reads CASSTRQGAGTGELFF. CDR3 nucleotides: TGTGCCAGCAGCACCAGACAGGGGGCGGGCACCGGGGAGCTGTTTTTT.

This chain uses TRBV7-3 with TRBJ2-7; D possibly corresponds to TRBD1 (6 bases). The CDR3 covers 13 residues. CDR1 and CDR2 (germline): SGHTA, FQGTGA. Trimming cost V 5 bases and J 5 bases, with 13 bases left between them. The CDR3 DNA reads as TGTGCCAGCAGCGCCTTCCACAGGGACGAGCAGTACTTC. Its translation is CASSAFHRDEQYF.

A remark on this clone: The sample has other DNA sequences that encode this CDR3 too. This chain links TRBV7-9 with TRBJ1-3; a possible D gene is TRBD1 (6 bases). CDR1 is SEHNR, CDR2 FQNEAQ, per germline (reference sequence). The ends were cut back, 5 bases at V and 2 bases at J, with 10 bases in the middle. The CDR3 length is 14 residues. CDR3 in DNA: TGTGCCAGCAGCCTACAGGGAACTGGAAACACCATATATTTT. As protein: CASSLQGTGNTIYF.

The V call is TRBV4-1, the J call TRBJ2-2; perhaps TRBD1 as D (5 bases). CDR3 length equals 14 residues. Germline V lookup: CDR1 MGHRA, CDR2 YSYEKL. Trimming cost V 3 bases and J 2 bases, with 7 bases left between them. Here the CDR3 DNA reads TGCGCCAGCAGCCACGGACAAAACACCGGGGAGCTGTTTTTT. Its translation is CASSHGQNTGELFF.

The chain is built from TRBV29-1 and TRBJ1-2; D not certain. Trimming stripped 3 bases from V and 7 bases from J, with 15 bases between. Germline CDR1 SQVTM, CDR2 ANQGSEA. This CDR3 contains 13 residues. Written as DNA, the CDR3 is TGCAGCGTTGAGTCAGCGACAAAGAGTGGCTACACCTTC. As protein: CSVESATKSGYTF.

Here the CDR3 DNA reads TGCGCCAGCAGCCAAGATCTCGGCGGGAGTGGCGAGCAGTACTTC. Its protein product is CASSQDLGGSGEQYF. V is TRBV4-3 and J is TRBJ2-7, with 7 nucleotides matching TRBD2. V lost 0 bases, J lost 6 bases, and 8 bases stayed unmatched. The CDR3 has 15 amino acids. The germline V gene encodes CDR1 LGHNA and CDR2 YSLEER.

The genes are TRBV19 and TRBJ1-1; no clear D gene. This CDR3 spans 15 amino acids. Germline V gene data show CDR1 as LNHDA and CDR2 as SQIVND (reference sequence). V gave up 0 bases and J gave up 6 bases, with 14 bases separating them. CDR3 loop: CASSIDREGVPEAFF. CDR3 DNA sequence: TGTGCCAGTAGTATAGACCGGGAAGGAGTACCTGAAGCTTTCTTT.

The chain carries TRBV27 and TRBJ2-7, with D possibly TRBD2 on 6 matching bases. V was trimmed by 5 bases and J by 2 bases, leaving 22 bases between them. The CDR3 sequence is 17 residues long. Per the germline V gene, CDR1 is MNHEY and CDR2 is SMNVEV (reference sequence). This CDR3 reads CASSPYGGGFPPYEQYF. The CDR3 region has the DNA TGTGCCAGCAGTCCCTATGGGGGAGGTTTCCCTCCCTACGAGCAGTACTTC.